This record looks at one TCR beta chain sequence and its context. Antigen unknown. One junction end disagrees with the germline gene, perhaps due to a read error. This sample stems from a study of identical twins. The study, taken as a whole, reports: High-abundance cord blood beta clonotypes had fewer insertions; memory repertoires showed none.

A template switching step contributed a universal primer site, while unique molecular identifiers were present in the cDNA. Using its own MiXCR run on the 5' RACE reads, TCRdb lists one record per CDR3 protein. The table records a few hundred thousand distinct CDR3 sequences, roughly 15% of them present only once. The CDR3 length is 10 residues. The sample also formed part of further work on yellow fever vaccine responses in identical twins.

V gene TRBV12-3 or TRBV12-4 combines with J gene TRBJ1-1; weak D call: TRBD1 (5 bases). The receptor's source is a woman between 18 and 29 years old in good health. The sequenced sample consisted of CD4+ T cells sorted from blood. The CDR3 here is CASSPGTLWF. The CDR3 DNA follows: TGTGCCAGCAGTCCTGGGACTCTCTGGTTT.